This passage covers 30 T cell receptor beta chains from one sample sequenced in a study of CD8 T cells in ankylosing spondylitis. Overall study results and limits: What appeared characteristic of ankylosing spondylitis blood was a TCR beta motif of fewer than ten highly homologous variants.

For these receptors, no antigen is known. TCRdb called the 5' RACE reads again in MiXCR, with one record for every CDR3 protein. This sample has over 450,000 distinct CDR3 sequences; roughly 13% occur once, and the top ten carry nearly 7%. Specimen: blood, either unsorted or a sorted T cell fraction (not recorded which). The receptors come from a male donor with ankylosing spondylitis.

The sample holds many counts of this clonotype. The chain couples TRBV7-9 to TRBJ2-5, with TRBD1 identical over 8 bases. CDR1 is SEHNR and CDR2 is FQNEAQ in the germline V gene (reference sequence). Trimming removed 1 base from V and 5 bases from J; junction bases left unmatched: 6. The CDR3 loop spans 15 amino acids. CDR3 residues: CASSLVQGAKETQYF. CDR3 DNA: TGTGCCAGCAGCTTAGTCCAGGGGGCGAAGGAGACCCAGTACTTC.

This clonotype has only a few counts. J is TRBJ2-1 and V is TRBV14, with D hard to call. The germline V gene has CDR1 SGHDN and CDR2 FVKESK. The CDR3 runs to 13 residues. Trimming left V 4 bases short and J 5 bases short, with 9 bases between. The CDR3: CASSPRADNEQFF. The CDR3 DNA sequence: TGTGCCAGCAGCCCTCGGGCGGACAATGAGCAGTTCTTC.

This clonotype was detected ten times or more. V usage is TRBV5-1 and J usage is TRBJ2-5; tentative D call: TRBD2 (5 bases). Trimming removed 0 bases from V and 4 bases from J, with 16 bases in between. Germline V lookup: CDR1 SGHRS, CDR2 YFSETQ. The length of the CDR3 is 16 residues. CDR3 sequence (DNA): TGCGCCAGCAGCTTGGGAATCAGAGCGGATCGAGAGACCCAGTACTTC. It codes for CASSLGIRADRETQYF. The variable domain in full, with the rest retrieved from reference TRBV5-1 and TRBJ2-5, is KAGVTQTPRYLIKTRGQQVTLSCSPISGHRSVSWYQQTPGQGLQFLFEYFSETQRNKGNFPGRFSGRQFSNSRSEMNVSTLELGDSALYLCASSLGIRADRETQYFGPGTRLLVL.

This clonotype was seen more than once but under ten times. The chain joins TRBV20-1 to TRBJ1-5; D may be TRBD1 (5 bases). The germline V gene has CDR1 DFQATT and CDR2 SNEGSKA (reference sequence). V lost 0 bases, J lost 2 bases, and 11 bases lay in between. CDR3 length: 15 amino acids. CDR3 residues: CSARDRVKGNQPQHF. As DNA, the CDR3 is TGCAGTGCTAGAGACAGGGTAAAAGGCAATCAGCCCCAGCATTTT.

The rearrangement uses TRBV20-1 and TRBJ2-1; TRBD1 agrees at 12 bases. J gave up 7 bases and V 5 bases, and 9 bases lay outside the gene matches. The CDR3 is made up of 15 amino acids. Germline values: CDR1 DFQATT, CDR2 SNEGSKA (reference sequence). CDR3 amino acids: CSALPGQGAINEQFF. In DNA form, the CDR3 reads TGCAGTGCTTTACCGGGACAGGGGGCGATAAATGAGCAGTTCTTC.

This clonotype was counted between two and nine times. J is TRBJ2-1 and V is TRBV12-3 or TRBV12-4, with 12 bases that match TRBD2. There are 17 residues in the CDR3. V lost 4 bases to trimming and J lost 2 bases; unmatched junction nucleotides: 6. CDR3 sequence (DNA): TGTGCCAGCAGTTCCGGACGGACTAGCGGGACCTACAATGAGCAGTTCTTC. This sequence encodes CASSSGRTSGTYNEQFF.

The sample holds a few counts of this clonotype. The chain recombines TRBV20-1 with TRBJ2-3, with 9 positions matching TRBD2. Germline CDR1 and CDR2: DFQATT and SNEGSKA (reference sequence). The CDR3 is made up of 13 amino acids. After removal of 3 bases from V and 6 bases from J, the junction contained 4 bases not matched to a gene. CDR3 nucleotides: TGCAGTGCTAGGGCGGGGGGGTTGGATACGCAGTATTTT. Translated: CSARAGGLDTQYF.

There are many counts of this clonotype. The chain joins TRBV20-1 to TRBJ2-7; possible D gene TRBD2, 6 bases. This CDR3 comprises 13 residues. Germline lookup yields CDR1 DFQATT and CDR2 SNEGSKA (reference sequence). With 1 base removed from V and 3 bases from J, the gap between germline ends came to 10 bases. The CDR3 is CSARGRADYEQYV. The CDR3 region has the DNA TGCAGTGCTAGAGGGAGGGCTGACTACGAGCAGTACGTC.

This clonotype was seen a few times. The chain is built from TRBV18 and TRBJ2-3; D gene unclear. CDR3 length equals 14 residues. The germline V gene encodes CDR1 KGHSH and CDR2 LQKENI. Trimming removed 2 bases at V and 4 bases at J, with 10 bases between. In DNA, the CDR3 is TGTGCCAGCTCACCAAGCCTAGGATCAGATACGCAGTATTTT. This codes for CASSPSLGSDTQYF.

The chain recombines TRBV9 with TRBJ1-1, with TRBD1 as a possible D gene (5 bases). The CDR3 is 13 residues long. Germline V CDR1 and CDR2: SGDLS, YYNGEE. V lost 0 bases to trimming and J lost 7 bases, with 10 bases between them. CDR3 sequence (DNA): TGTGCCAGCAGCGTAGGAAGTGGGGGTGAAGCTTTCTTT. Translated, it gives CASSVGSGGEAFF.

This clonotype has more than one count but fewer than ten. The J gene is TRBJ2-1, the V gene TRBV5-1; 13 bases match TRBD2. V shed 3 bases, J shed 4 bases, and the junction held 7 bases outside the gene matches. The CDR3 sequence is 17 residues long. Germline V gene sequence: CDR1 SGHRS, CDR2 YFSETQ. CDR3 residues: CASSSGLAGAHYNEQFF. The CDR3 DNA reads TGCGCCAGCAGCTCCGGACTAGCGGGAGCGCATTACAATGAGCAGTTCTTC.

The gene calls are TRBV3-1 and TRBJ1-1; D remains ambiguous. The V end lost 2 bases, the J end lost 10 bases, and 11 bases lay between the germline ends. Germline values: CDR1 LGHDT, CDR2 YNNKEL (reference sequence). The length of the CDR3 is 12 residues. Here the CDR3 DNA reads TGTGCCAGCAGCCAAATGGGCGACGGAGCTTTCTTT. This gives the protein CASSQMGDGAFF. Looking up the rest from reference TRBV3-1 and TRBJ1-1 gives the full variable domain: DTAVSQTPKYLVTQMGNDKSIKCEQNLGHDTMYWYKQDSKKFLKIMFSYNNKELIINETVPNRFSPKSPDKAHLNLHINSLELGDSAVYFCASSQMGDGAFFGQGTRLTVV.

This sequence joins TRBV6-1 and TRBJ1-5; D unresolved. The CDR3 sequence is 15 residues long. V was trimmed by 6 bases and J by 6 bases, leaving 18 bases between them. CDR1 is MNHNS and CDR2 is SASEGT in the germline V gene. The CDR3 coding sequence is TGTGCCAGCAGCGCCTCAAGGGTTTCGGGTCAGCCCCAGCATTTT. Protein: CASSASRVSGQPQHF.

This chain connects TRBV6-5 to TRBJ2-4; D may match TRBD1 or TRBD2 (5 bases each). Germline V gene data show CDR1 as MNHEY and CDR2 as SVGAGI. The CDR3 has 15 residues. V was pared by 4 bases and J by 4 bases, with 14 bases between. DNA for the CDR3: TGTGCCAGCAGTTCCGGAGGACAACGAAAAAACATTCAGTACTTC. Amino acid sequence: CASSSGGQRKNIQYF.

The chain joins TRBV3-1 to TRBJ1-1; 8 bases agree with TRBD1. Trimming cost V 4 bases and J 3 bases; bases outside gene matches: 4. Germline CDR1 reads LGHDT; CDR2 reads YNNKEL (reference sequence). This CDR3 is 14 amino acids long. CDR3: CASSLTDRDTEAFF. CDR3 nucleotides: TGTGCCAGCAGCCTCACGGACAGGGACACTGAAGCTTTCTTT.

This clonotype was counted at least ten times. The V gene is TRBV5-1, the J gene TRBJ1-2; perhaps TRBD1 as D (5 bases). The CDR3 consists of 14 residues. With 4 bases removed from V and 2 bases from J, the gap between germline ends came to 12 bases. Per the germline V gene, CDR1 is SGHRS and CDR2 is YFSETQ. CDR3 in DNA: TGCGCCAGCAGCGCCTACGGGACGAACTATGGCTACACCTTC. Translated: CASSAYGTNYGYTF.

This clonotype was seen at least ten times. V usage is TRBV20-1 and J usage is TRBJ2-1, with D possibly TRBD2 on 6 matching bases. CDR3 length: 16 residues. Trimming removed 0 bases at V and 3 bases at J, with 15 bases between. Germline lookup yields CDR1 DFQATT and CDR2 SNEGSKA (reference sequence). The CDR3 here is CSARDQGSGIYNEQFF. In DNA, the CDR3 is TGCAGTGCTAGAGATCAGGGTAGCGGAATCTACAATGAGCAGTTCTTC.

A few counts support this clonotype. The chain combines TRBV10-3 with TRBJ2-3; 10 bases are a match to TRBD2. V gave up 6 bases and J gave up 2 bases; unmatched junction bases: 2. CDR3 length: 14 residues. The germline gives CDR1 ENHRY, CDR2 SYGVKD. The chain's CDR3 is CAIRSGRATDTQYF. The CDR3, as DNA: TGTGCCATCAGGAGCGGGAGGGCCACAGATACGCAGTATTTT.

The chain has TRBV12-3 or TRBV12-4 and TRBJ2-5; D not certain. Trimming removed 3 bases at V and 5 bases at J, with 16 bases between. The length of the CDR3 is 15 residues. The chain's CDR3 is CASSFTIGTAETQYF. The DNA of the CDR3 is TGTGCCAGCAGTTTTACGATTGGAACGGCGGAGACCCAGTACTTC.

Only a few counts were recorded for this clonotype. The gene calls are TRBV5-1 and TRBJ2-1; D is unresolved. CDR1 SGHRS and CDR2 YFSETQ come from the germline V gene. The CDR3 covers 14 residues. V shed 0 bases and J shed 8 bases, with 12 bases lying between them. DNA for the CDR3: TGCGCCAGCAGCTTGGGGCAGGAAGGAGATGAGCAGTTCTTC. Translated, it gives CASSLGQEGDEQFF. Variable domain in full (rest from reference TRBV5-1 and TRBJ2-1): KAGVTQTPRYLIKTRGQQVTLSCSPISGHRSVSWYQQTPGQGLQFLFEYFSETQRNKGNFPGRFSGRQFSNSRSEMNVSTLELGDSALYLCASSLGQEGDEQFFGPGTRLTVL.

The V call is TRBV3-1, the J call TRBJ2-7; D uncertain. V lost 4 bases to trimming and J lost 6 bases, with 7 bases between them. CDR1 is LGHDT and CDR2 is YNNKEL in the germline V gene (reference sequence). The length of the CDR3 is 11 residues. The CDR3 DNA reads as TGTGCCAGCAGCCTAGAAGTCGAGCAGTACGTC. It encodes CASSLEVEQYV.

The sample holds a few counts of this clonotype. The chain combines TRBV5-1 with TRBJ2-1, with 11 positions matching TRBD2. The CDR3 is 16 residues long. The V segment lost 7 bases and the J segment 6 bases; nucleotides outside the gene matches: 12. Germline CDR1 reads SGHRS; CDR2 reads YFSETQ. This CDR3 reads CASRTSGGGGGNEQFF. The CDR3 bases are TGCGCCAGCCGTACTAGCGGGGGTGGGGGCGGCAATGAGCAGTTCTTC.

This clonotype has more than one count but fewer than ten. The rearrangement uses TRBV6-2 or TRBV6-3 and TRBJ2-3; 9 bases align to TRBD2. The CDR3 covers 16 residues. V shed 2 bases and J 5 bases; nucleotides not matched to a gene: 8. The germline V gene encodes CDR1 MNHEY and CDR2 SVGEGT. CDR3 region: CASSYEEREVIDTQYF. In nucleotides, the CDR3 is TGTGCCAGCAGTTACGAAGAGCGGGAGGTGATAGATACGCAGTATTTT.

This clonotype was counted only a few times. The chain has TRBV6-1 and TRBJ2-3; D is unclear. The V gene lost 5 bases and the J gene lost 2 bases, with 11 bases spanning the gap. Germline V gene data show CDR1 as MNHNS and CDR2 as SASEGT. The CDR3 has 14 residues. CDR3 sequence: CASSRGGPTDTQYF. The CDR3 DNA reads TGTGCCAGCAGTCGAGGCGGCCCCACAGATACGCAGTATTTT.

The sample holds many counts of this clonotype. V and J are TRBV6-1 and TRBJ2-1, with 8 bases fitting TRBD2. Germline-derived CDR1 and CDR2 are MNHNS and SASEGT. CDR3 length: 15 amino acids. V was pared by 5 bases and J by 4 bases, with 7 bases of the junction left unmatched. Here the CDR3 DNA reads TGTGCCAGCAGTCCCCGGAGACTAGCGTACAATGAGCAGTTCTTC. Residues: CASSPRRLAYNEQFF.

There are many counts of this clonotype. The CDR3 is CSATLTTTDTQYF. CDR3 in DNA: TGCAGTGCTACTTTGACTACCACAGATACGCAGTATTTT. J is TRBJ2-3 and V is TRBV20-1; possible D gene TRBD2, 5 bases. CDR3 length equals 13 residues. The germline V gene encodes CDR1 DFQATT and CDR2 SNEGSKA (reference sequence). The ends were cut back, 4 bases at V and 2 bases at J, with 10 bases in the middle.

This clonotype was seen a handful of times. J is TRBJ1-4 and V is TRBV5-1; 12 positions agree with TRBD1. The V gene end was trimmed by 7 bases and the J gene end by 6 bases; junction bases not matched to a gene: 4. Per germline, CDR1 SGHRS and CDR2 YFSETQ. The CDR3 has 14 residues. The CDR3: CASAGTGGDEKLFF. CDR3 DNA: TGCGCCAGCGCCGGGACAGGGGGCGATGAAAAACTGTTTTTT. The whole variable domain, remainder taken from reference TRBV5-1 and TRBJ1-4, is KAGVTQTPRYLIKTRGQQVTLSCSPISGHRSVSWYQQTPGQGLQFLFEYFSETQRNKGNFPGRFSGRQFSNSRSEMNVSTLELGDSALYLCASAGTGGDEKLFFGSGTQLSVL.

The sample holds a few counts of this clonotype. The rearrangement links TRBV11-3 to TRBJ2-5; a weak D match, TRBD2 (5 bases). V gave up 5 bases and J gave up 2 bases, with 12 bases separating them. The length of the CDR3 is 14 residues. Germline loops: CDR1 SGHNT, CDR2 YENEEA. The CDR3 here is CASSSRRLQETQYF. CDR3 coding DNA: TGTGCCAGCAGCAGTAGGAGGTTGCAAGAGACCCAGTACTTC.

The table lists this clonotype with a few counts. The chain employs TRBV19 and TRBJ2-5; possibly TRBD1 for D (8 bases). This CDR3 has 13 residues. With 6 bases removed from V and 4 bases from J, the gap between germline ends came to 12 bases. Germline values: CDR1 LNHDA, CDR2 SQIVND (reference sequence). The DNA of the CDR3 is TGTGCCAGTAGCACAGGGGGGGGAGAGACCCAGTACTTC. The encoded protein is CASSTGGGETQYF.

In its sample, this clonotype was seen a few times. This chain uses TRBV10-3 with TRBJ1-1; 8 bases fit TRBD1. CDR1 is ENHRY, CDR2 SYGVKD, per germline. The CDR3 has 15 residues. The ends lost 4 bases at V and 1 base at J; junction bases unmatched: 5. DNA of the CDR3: TGTGCCATCAGTGGAACTGGACAGGGGAACACTGAAGCTTTCTTT. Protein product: CAISGTGQGNTEAFF.